This T cell receptor beta chain was obtained from a study of early T cells in non-severe SARS-CoV-2 infection. About the study: Sequencing used unsorted whole-blood bulk RNA, so chains lack pairing.

Study-level points and caveats: The study's VDJdb matching favored anti-spike CD8 responses and missed private and CD4 specificities.

Each single cDNA molecule received a unique molecular identifier. TCRdb ran MiXCR on the 5' RACE reads and lists one entry per CDR3 protein. The repertoire holds about 45,000 distinct CDR3 sequences, more than 9% seen once, with 20% to 25% in the top ten. This clonotype was observed many times. Its antigen is unidentified. The sequencing input was whole blood. This clonotype was sampled from an adult who was a healthcare worker with PCR-confirmed SARS-CoV-2 infection or an uninfected control (not recorded which).

CDR3 DNA: TGTGCCAGCAGTTACTCGAACTCTAGCGGGAGCAACACCGGGGAGCTGTTTTTT. Translated: CASSYSNSSGSNTGELFF. This chain links TRBV6-2 or TRBV6-3 with TRBJ2-2; 10 bases agree with TRBD2. In germline, CDR1 is MNHEY, CDR2 SVGEGT. The CDR3 length is 18 residues. J was trimmed by 2 bases and V by 0 bases; bases with no gene match: 6.